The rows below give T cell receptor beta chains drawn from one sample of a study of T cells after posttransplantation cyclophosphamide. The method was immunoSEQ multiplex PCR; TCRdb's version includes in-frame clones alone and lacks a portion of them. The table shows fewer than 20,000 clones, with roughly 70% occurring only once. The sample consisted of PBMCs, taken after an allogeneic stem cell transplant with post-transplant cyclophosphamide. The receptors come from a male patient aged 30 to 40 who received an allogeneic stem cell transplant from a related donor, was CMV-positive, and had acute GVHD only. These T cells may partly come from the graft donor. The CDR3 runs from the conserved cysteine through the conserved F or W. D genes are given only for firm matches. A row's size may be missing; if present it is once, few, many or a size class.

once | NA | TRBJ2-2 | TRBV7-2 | TGTGCCAGCAGCGGCGAGGGGGGGGCCGGGGAGCTGTTTTTT | CASSGEGGAGELFF
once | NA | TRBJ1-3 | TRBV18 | TGTGCCAGCTCACCACAGGGGATCTCTGGAAACACCATATATTTT | CASSPQGISGNTIYF
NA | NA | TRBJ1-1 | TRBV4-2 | TGTGCCAGCAGCCAAGATATCCCAGGGCAAGGCTTGGGGAACACTGAAGCTTTCTTT | CASSQDIPGQGLGNTEAFF
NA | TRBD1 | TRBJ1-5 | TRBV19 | TGTGCCAGTACTAGCGGGACAGGGGGCAATCAGCCCCAGCATTTT | CASTSGTGGNQPQHF
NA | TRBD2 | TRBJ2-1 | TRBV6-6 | TGTGCCACTTCGGCCAGAGCTAGCGGGGGGGCTAATGAGCAGTTCTTC | CATSARASGGANEQFF
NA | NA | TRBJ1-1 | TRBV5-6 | TGTGCCAGCAGCCAGAACATCAAGAACACTGAAGCTTTCTTT | CASSQNIKNTEAFF
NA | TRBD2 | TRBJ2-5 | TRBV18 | TGTGCCAGCTCACCAGGACTAGCGGGGGCGGAGACCCAGTACTTC | CASSPGLAGAETQYF
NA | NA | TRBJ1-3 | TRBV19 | TGTGCCAGTAGTAAGTTCGGGGTGCCTTCTGGAAACACCATATATTTT | CASSKFGVPSGNTIYF
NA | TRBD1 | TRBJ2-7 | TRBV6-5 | TGTGCCAGCAGACCGGGACAGACCCCTGGCGAGCAGTACTTC | CASRPGQTPGEQYF
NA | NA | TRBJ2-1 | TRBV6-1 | TGTGCCAGCAGTGAACGGGTAATGGAGACAGTTACCTACAATGAGCAGTTCTTC | CASSERVMETVTYNEQFF
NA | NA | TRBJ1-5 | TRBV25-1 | TGTGCCAGCAGTGAGGCAGGCAACAATCAGCCCCAGCATTTT | CASSEAGNNQPQHF
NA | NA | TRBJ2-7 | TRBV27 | TGTGCCAGCAGTTTATCCCGCTACGAGCAGTACTTC | CASSLSRYEQYF
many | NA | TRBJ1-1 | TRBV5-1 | TGCGCCAGCAGTACACAGGAGAACACTGAAGCTTTCTTT | CASSTQENTEAFF
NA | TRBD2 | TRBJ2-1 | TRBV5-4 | TGTGCCAGCAGCTTGGACCTGCGGGGGGGGACTGGTGAGCAGTTCTTC | CASSLDLRGGTGEQFF
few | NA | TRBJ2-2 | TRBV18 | TGTGCCAGTCCTCGCCCCCCAGGGAACACCGGGGAGCTGTTTTTT | CASPRPPGNTGELFF
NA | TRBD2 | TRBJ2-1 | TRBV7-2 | TGTGCCAGCAGCCGGACTAGCGGGGGGGCCAGGGGTGAGCAGTTCTTC | CASSRTSGGARGEQFF
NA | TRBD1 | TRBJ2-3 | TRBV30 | TGTGCCTGGAGCCCTGGACAGGGGACACAGTATTTT | CAWSPGQGTQYF
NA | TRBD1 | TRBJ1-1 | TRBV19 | TGTGCCAGTAGTAACAGGGGGCGGAAGAACACTGAAGCTTTCTTT | CASSNRGRKNTEAFF
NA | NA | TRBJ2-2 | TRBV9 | TGTGCCAGCAGCGTTAACCCCCCGGGGGGCTTGAACACCGGGGAGCTGTTTTTT | CASSVNPPGGLNTGELFF
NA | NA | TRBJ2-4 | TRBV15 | TGTGCCACCAGCATCGGGTTTTTAATAGCCAAAAACATTCAGTACTTC | CATSIGFLIAKNIQYF
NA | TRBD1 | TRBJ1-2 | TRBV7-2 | TGTGCCAGCAGCCAGGGGACAGACCTCTATGGCTACACCTTC | CASSQGTDLYGYTF
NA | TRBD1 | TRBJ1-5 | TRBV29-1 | TGCAGCGCCCTTACAGGGGGCGGGCAGCCCCAGCATTTT | CSALTGGGQPQHF
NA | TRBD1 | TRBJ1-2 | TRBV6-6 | TGTGCCAGCAGTTACCAGAACAGGGGACGGGGAGGCTACACCTTC | CASSYQNRGRGGYTF
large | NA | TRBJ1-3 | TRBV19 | TGTGCCAGCGACGGAGGTTTTAGAAACACCATATATTTT | CASDGGFRNTIYF
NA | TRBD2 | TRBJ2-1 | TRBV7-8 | TGTGCCAGCAGCTTTAGCGGGGGTCACAATGAGCAGTTCTTC | CASSFSGGHNEQFF
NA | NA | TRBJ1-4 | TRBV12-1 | TGTGCCAGCTCCCCGTTGGGGGGGAGGGCAACTAATGAAAAACTGTTTTTT | CASSPLGGRATNEKLFF
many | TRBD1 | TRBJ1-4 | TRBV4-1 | TGCGCCAGCAGCCCTCGGGACAGAACTAATGAAAAACTGTTTTTT | CASSPRDRTNEKLFF
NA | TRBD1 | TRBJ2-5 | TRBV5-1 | TGCGCCAGCAGCCTGGTTGGGACAGGGGAGTGGGGGACCCAGTACTTC | CASSLVGTGEWGTQYF
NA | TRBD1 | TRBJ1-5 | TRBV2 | TGTGCCAGCAGTGAAGTAGGGACAGTTCATAGCAATCAGCCCCAGCATTTT | CASSEVGTVHSNQPQHF
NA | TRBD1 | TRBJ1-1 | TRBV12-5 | TGTGCTAGTGGTCGGACAGGGGGCAGAGACACTGAAGCTTTCTTT | CASGRTGGRDTEAFF
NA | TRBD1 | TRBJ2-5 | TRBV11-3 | TGTGCCAGCTCCCAGGGGGCTTGGGAGACCCAGTACTTC | CASSQGAWETQYF
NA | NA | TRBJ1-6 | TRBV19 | TGTGCCAGTAGTAACCGGGACTCCTATAATTCACCCCTCCACTTT | CASSNRDSYNSPLHF
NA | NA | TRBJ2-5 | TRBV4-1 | TGCGCCAGCAGCCAAGATGTGGGGGCAACACCGGAGTACTTC | CASSQDVGATPEYF
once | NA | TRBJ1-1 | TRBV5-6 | TGTGCCAGCAGCGCGGACTTTTCAGGGGCTGAAGCTTTCTTT | CASSADFSGAEAFF
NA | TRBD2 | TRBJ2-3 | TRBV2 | TGTGCCAGCAGTGGGACTAGCGGGGGGGGTGTAGATACGCAGTATTTT | CASSGTSGGGVDTQYF
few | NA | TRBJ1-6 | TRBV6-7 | TGTGCCAGCAGTTACTCTAACCGCAGGGGAGATAGCTCCTATAATTCACCCCTCCACTTT | CASSYSNRRGDSSYNSPLHF
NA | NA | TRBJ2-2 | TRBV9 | TGTGCCAGCAGCGTAGGAGGGCCCGGGAGCTCCGGGGAGCTGTTTTTT | CASSVGGPGSSGELFF
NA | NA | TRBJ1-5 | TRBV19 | TGTGCCAGTAGTATACTTAGGTCGCAGGGTGCGCAGCCCCAGCATTTT | CASSILRSQGAQPQHF
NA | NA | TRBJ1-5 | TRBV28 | TGTGCCAGCAGTACCGCCGGTCAAGTATTGGGCAATCAGCCCCAGCATTTT | CASSTAGQVLGNQPQHF
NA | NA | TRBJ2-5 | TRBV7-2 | TGCGCCAGCAGCCAAGAGGAAGGCGGGGGCTCGGAAACCCAGTACTTC | CASSQEEGGGSETQYF
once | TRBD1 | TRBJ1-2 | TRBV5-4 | TGTGCCAGCAGCTTGGCAGGGGGCTACTATGGCTACACCTTC | CASSLAGGYYGYTF
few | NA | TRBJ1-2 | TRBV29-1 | TGCAGCGCCCCTGGGCTCGAGAACTATGGCTACACCTTC | CSAPGLENYGYTF
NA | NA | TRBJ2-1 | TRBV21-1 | TGTGCCAGCAGCCAAGATTGGGAGCGCTTAGGGGAGCAGTTCTTC | CASSQDWERLGEQFF